This T cell receptor beta chain was observed in a study of blood T cell repertoires in COVID-19. Overall study: The origin of the acute and convalescent COVID-19 samples was the United States, Italy and Spain.

Under the authors' procedure: Reference gene primer amplification gave nucleated cell count estimates. Profiling relied on immunoSEQ multiplex PCR, and the TCRdb table lists in-frame clones only, not all of them. V and J calls and clone size are as listed in that table; D and trimming were resolved from the DNA. The top ten hold roughly a tenth of the sample, which has 100,000 or so clones, more than 80% seen once. The CDR3 totals 15 residues. Germline V CDR1 and CDR2: SGDLS, YYNGEE. Unmatched junction bases numbered 7, after V lost 0 bases and J lost 6 bases. The chain couples TRBV9 to TRBJ1-2, with 8 bases that match TRBD1. This receptor was taken from a woman aged 70-85 years with acute or convalescent COVID-19. The sequenced material came from peripheral blood. The CDR3 bases are TGTGCCAGCAGCGTAGCCCAACAGGGGGGCCATGGCTACACCTTC. This codes for CASSVAQQGGHGYTF.